The rows below give T cell receptor beta chains drawn from one sample of a study of cytomegalovirus exposure and HLA in healthy donors. Profiling relied on immunoSEQ multiplex PCR, and the TCRdb table lists in-frame clones only, not all of them. The sample carries about 170,000 clones, roughly 60% recorded once. Sequencing was carried out using PBMCs. Source of these receptors: a man aged 40-50 years in good health and CMV-seronegative. CDR3s include the opening cysteine and the closing phenylalanine or tryptophan. D genes are given only for firm matches. Clone size appears in some rows only: once, few, many, or a class for an expanded clone.

CDR3 DNA: TGCGCCAGCAGCCAAGACCACGGGACAGGGGCTGAGCAGTTCTTC
CDR3 protein: CASSQDHGTGAEQFF
V gene: TRBV4-1
J gene: TRBJ2-1
D gene: TRBD1
CDR3 length: 15
clone size: few

CDR3 DNA: TGTGCCAGCAGGGGGACAGGGGGCTCCTACGAGCAGTACTTC
CDR3 protein: CASRGTGGSYEQYF
V gene: TRBV28
J gene: TRBJ2-7
D gene: TRBD1
CDR3 length: 14
clone size: .

CDR3 DNA: TGTGCCACTTCCTTCTGGGAGTCCTATGGCTACACCTTC
CDR3 protein: CATSFWESYGYTF
V gene: TRBV28
J gene: TRBJ1-2
D gene: .
CDR3 length: 13
clone size: .

CDR3 DNA: TGTGCCAGCAGCTCGGGACAGGGTCGGGAAAAACTGTTTTTT
CDR3 protein: CASSSGQGREKLFF
V gene: TRBV7-9
J gene: TRBJ1-4
D gene: TRBD1
CDR3 length: 14
clone size: once

CDR3 DNA: TGTGCCAGCAGCTTGGAGGGGGTGAACACTGAAGCTTTCTTT
CDR3 protein: CASSLEGVNTEAFF
V gene: TRBV5-6
J gene: TRBJ1-1
D gene: .
CDR3 length: 14
clone size: .

CDR3 DNA: TGTGCCAGCAGACCCCCGGGGGATAACTCCTACGAGCAGTACTTC
CDR3 protein: CASRPPGDNSYEQYF
V gene: TRBV6-1
J gene: TRBJ2-7
D gene: .
CDR3 length: 15
clone size: .

CDR3 DNA: TGTGCCAGAAGCTCGCCCAAGCGACTAGCGGGAGAGGGATGGGAGACCCAGTACTTC
CDR3 protein: CARSSPKRLAGEGWETQYF
V gene: TRBV5-3
J gene: TRBJ2-5
D gene: TRBD2
CDR3 length: 19
clone size: few

CDR3 DNA: TGTGCCAGCTCATCCCGACAAGCCTCTGGAAACACCATATATTTT
CDR3 protein: CASSSRQASGNTIYF
V gene: TRBV18
J gene: TRBJ1-3
D gene: .
CDR3 length: 15
clone size: .

CDR3 DNA: TGTGCCAGCAAAGAGGGAAGAAACACCATATATTTT
CDR3 protein: CASKEGRNTIYF
V gene: TRBV2
J gene: TRBJ1-3
D gene: .
CDR3 length: 12
clone size: few

CDR3 DNA: TGTTCCAGCAGCTGGACGACCGTGGAGGGAAAGGACTATGGCTACACCTTC
CDR3 protein: CSSSWTTVEGKDYGYTF
V gene: TRBV7-9
J gene: TRBJ1-2
D gene: .
CDR3 length: 17
clone size: .

CDR3 DNA: TGTGCCAGCACCCTGAACACCGGGGAGCTGTTTTTT
CDR3 protein: CASTLNTGELFF
V gene: TRBV6-1
J gene: TRBJ2-2
D gene: .
CDR3 length: 12
clone size: .

CDR3 DNA: TGTGCCAGCAGACTACAGGGGAGGTCGGGGACCCAGTACTTC
CDR3 protein: CASRLQGRSGTQYF
V gene: TRBV7-2
J gene: TRBJ2-5
D gene: .
CDR3 length: 14
clone size: .

CDR3 DNA: TGCGCCAGCAGTGACTGCAGACTTGCAACTAATGAAAAACTGTTTTTT
CDR3 protein: CASSDCRLATNEKLFF
V gene: TRBV10-1
J gene: TRBJ1-4
D gene: .
CDR3 length: 16
clone size: .

CDR3 DNA: TGTGCCTGGAGAACAGGGGGGCATGGCTACACCTTC
CDR3 protein: CAWRTGGHGYTF
V gene: TRBV30
J gene: TRBJ1-2
D gene: TRBD1
CDR3 length: 12
clone size: .

CDR3 DNA: TGTGCCAGCAGTTTTACAGCCCTCACTGAAGCTTTCTTT
CDR3 protein: CASSFTALTEAFF
V gene: TRBV6-5
J gene: TRBJ1-1
D gene: .
CDR3 length: 13
clone size: few

CDR3 DNA: TGTGCCAGCAGCGTAGAGAGCGGGAGGACAGGAGAGACCCAGTACTTC
CDR3 protein: CASSVESGRTGETQYF
V gene: TRBV9
J gene: TRBJ2-5
D gene: TRBD2
CDR3 length: 16
clone size: .

CDR3 DNA: TGTGCCAGTAGTATAGGGGAGGACACCTCCTACGAGCAGTACTTC
CDR3 protein: CASSIGEDTSYEQYF
V gene: TRBV19
J gene: TRBJ2-7
D gene: .
CDR3 length: 15
clone size: .

CDR3 DNA: TGTGCCATAACAGGGGACTTTAACTATGGCTACACCTTC
CDR3 protein: CAITGDFNYGYTF
V gene: TRBV7-9
J gene: TRBJ1-2
D gene: TRBD1
CDR3 length: 13
clone size: .

CDR3 DNA: TGTGCCAGCTCACCACGGGAAGGGGCCCACGAGCAGTACTTC
CDR3 protein: CASSPREGAHEQYF
V gene: TRBV18
J gene: TRBJ2-7
D gene: .
CDR3 length: 14
clone size: .

CDR3 DNA: TGTGCCAGCAGCCCTCAGTCCAGGGGGCTTTCCTATAATTCACCCCTCCACTTT
CDR3 protein: CASSPQSRGLSYNSPLHF
V gene: TRBV7-6
J gene: TRBJ1-6
D gene: TRBD1
CDR3 length: 18
clone size: .

CDR3 DNA: TGCGCCAGCAGCGGACAGGGGGAGCGGAGCGAGCAGTACTTC
CDR3 protein: CASSGQGERSEQYF
V gene: TRBV10-1
J gene: TRBJ2-7
D gene: TRBD1
CDR3 length: 14
clone size: once

CDR3 DNA: TGTTCCAGCAGCTCCTATCGCCTAGAGCAGTACTTC
CDR3 protein: CSSSSYRLEQYF
V gene: TRBV7-9
J gene: TRBJ2-7
D gene: .
CDR3 length: 12
clone size: few

CDR3 DNA: TGTGCCAGCAGAAGGACAGGAGTAGGCAATCAGCCCCAGCATTTT
CDR3 protein: CASRRTGVGNQPQHF
V gene: TRBV6-5
J gene: TRBJ1-5
D gene: TRBD1
CDR3 length: 15
clone size: many

CDR3 DNA: TGTGCCAGCAGCTCCCGGGACAGGTCAACCTACGAGCAGTACTTC
CDR3 protein: CASSSRDRSTYEQYF
V gene: TRBV13
J gene: TRBJ2-7
D gene: TRBD1
CDR3 length: 15
clone size: .

CDR3 DNA: TGCGCCAGCAGAGGGGCCGGACAGGGGCCACTAGGGGCCTACGAGCAGTACTTC
CDR3 protein: CASRGAGQGPLGAYEQYF
V gene: TRBV5-1
J gene: TRBJ2-7
D gene: TRBD1
CDR3 length: 18
clone size: .

CDR3 DNA: TGTGCCAGCAGCTTGGCCCTTGGGGCGGGAGACAATGAGCAGTTCTTC
CDR3 protein: CASSLALGAGDNEQFF
V gene: TRBV5-6
J gene: TRBJ2-1
D gene: TRBD2
CDR3 length: 16
clone size: .